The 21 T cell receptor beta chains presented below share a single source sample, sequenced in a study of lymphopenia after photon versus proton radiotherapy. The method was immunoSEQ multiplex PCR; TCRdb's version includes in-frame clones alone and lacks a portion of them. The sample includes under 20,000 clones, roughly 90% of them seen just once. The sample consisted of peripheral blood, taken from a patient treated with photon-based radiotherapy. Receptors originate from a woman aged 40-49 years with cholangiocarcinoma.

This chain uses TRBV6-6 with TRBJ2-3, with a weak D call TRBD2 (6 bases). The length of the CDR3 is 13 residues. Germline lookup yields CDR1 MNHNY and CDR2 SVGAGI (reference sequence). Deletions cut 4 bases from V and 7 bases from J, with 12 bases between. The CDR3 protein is CASSSGGEYTQYF. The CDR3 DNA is TGTGCCAGCAGTTCTGGCGGGGAGTATACGCAGTATTTT.

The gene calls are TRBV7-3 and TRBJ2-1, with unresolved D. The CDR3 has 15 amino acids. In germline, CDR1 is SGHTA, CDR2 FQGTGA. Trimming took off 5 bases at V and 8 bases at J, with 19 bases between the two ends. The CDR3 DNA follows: TGTGCCAGCAGCCGAGGACGGTCCCCTGTGGATGAGCAGTTCTTC. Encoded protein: CASSRGRSPVDEQFF.

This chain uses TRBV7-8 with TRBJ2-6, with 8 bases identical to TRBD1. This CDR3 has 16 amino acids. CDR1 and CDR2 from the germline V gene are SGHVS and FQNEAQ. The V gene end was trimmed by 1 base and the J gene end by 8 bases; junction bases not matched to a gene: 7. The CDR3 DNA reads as TGTGCCAGCAGCTTAGAGGTTACAGGGGGATCCAACGTCCTGACTTTC. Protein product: CASSLEVTGGSNVLTF.

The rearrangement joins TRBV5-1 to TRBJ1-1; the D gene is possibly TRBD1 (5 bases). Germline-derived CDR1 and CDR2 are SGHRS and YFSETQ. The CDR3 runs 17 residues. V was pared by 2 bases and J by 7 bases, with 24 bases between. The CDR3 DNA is TGCGCCAGCAGCTTAATTGGAAGGATTGCCAGGGAGGTTGAAGCTTTCTTT. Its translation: CASSLIGRIAREVEAFF.

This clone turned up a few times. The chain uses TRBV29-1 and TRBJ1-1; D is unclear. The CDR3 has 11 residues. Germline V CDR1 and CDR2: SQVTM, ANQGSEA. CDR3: CGYPGNTEAFF. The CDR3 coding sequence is TGCGGCTATCCGGGGAACACTGAAGCTTTCTTT.

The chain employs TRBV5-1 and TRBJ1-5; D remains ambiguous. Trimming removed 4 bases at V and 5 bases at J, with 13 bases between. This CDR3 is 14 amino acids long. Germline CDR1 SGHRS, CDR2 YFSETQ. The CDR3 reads CASSPDGSDQPQHF. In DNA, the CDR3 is TGCGCCAGCAGCCCGGACGGGTCTGATCAGCCCCAGCATTTT.

DNA of the CDR3: TGTGCCTGGAGTGCCAGCGGGGCCCCCGGGGATGAGCAGTTCTTC. This encodes CAWSASGAPGDEQFF. The chain couples TRBV30 to TRBJ2-1, with 7 positions matching TRBD2. Trimming removed 1 base from V and 8 bases from J; junction bases left unmatched: 11. The length of the CDR3 is 15 residues. Germline V gene data show CDR1 as GTSNPN and CDR2 as SVGIG (reference sequence).

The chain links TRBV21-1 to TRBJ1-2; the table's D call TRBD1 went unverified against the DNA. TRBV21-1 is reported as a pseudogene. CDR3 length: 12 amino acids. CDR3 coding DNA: TGTGCCAGCAGCACCAGGGCATATGGCTACACCTTC. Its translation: CASSTRAYGYTF.

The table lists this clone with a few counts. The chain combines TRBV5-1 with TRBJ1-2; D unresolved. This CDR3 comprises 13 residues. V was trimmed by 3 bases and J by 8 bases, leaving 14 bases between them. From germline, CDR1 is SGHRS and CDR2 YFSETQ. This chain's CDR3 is CASSWTSSGGYTF. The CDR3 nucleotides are TGCGCCAGCAGCTGGACTAGCTCGGGGGGCTACACCTTC.

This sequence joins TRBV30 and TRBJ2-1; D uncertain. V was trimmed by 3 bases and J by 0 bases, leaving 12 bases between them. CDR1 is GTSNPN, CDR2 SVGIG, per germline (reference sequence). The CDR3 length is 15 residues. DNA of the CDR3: TGTGCCTGGAGCCCCCTCACGGGCTCCTACAATGAGCAGTTCTTC. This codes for CAWSPLTGSYNEQFF.

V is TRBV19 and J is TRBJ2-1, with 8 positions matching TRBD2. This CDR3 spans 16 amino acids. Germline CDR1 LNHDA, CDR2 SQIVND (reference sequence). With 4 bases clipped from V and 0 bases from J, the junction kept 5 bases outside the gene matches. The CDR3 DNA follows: TGTGCCAGTAGTAGTGGACTAGCCAGCTCCTACAATGAGCAGTTCTTC. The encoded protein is CASSSGLASSYNEQFF.

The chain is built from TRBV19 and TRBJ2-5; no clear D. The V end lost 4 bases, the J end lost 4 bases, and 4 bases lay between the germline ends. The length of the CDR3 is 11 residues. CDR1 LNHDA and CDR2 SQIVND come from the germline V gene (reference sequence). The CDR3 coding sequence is TGTGCCAGTAGTACCCTAGAGACCCAGTACTTC. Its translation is CASSTLETQYF.

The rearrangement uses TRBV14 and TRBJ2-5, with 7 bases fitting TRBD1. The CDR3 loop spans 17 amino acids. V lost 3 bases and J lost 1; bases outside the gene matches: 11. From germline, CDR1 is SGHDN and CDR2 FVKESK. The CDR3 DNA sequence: TGTGCCAGCAGCCAGATAACAGGGGCTAGGCTCCAAGAGACCCAGTACTTC. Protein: CASSQITGARLQETQYF.

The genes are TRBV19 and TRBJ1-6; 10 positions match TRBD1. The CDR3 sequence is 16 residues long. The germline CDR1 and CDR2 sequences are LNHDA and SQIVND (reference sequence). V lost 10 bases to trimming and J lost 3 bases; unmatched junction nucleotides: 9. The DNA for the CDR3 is TGTGCCACCTCCGGGGACAGGGGCAGCTATAATTCACCCCTCCACTTT. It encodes CATSGDRGSYNSPLHF.

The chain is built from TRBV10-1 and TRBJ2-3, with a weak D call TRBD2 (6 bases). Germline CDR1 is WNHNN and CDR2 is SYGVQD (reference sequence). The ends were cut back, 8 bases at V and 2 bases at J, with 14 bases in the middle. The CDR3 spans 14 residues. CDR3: CASSERGLTDTQYF. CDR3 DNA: TGCGCCAGCTCTGAGAGGGGACTCACAGATACGCAGTATTTT.

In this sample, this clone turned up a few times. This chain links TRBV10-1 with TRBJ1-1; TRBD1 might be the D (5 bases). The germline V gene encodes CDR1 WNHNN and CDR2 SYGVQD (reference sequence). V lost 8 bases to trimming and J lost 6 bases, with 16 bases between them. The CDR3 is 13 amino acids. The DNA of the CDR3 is TGCGCCAGCCCGCGGGGGTTAAGGTCTGAAGCTTTCTTT. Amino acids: CASPRGLRSEAFF.

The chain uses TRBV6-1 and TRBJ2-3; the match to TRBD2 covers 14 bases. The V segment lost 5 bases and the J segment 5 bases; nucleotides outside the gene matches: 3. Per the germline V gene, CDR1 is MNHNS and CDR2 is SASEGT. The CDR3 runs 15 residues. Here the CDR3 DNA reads TGTGCCAGCAGTAGACTAGCGGGGGGGGTAGATACGCAGTATTTT. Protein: CASSRLAGGVDTQYF.

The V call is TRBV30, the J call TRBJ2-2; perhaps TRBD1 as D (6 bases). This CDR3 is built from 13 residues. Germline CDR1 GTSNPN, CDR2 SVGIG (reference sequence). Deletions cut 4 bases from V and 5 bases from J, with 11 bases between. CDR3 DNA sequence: TGTGCCTGGACCACGACAGGAACCGGGGAGCTGTTTTTT. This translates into CAWTTTGTGELFF.

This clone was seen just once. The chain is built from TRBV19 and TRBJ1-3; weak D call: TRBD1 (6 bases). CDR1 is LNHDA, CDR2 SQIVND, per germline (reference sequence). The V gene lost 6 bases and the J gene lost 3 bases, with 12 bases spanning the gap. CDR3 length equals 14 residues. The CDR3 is CASRPSGVGNTIYF. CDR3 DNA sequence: TGTGCCAGTAGACCTTCAGGGGTTGGAAACACCATATATTTT.

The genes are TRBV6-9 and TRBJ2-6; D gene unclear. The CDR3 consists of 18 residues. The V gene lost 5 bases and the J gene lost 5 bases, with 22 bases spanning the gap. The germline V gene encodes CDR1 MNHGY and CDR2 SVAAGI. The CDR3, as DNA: TGTGCCAGCAGTATACATTTCTTACGACAAAGTCGGGCCAACGTCCTGACTTTC. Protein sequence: CASSIHFLRQSRANVLTF.

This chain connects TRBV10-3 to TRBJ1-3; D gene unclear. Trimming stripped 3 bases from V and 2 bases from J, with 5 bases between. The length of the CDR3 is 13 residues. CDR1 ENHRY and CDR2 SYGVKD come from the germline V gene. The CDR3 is CAISETPGNTIYF. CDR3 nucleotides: TGTGCCATCAGTGAAACTCCTGGAAACACCATATATTTT.